The rows below give T cell receptor beta chains drawn from one sample of a study of tumor and adjacent non-tumor tissue in lung cancer. TCRdb processed the multiplex PCR reads anew with MiXCR; each CDR3 protein has one entry. The sample includes more than 85,000 distinct CDR3 sequences, approximately 65% seen only once; the top ten take roughly 19%. What was sequenced was distant non-tumor lung tissue. The receptors were sampled from a man aged 25 to 40 with non-small cell lung cancer. Each CDR3 is given with its conserved first and last residue. Fields, in order: D gene, CDR3 length, V gene, clone size, J gene, CDR3 protein, CDR3 DNA. The D gene is left open where the match is weak. Size is omitted from some rows. Given values are once, few, many or a class for expanded clones.

>TRBD2|16|TRBV11-2|few|TRBJ2-5
CASSPSVASGQETQYF
TGTGCCAGCAGCCCCAGTGTCGCTAGCGGCCAAGAGACCCAGTACTTC
>NA|15|TRBV11-3|NA|TRBJ2-1
CAGSIEVGSYNEQFF
TGTGCCGGCAGCATCGAGGTCGGGTCCTACAATGAGCAGTTCTTC
>TRBD2|19|TRBV12-3/TRBV12-4|once|TRBJ2-1
CASSRRWLAGANSYNGQFF
TGTGCCAGCAGTCGCCGGTGGCTAGCGGGGGCTAACTCCTACAATGGGCAGTTCTTC
>TRBD1|16|TRBV12-3/TRBV12-4|NA|TRBJ1-5
CASSLGQGPRNQPQHF
TGTGCCAGCAGTTTGGGACAGGGGCCACGCAATCAGCCTCAGCATTTT
>TRBD2|16|TRBV5-4|NA|TRBJ2-5
CASSLGTRGGRETQYF
TGTGCCAGCAGCTTGGGGACTAGAGGTGGTCGAGAGACCCAGTACTTC
>NA|14|TRBV4-1|NA|TRBJ1-5
CASSHPPKGQPQHF
TGCGCCAGCAGCCATCCACCGAAGGGTCAGCCCCAGCATTTT
>NA|13|TRBV11-3|NA|TRBJ2-1
CANSVRDLNEQFF
TGTGCCAACAGCGTTCGGGACCTCAATGAGCAGTTCTTC
>NA|13|TRBV6-2/TRBV6-3|NA|TRBJ2-1
CASRSLSSYEQFF
TGTGCCAGCAGATCGCTGAGCTCCTACGAGCAGTTCTTC
>NA|16|TRBV11-3|NA|TRBJ2-2
CVSSSRGRLDTGKLFF
TGTGTCAGCAGCTCCCGGGGCAGACTAGACACCGGGAAGCTGTTTTTT
>NA|15|TRBV20-1|NA|TRBJ2-7
CSARGGRENFYEQYF
TGCAGTGCTAGAGGCGGACGGGAGAATTTCTACGAGCAGTACTTC
>NA|15|TRBV12-3/TRBV12-4|NA|TRBJ2-1
CASSLRESSYNEQLF
TGTGCCAGCAGTTTACGAGAGAGCTCTTACAATGAGCAGTTATTC
>NA|15|TRBV11-1|NA|TRBJ2-2
CASGPSPRGTGELFF
TGTGCCAGCGGCCCAAGCCCTCGGGGGACCGGGGAGCTGTTTTTT
>NA|15|TRBV20-1|once|TRBJ2-7
CSAAGTSGGAYEQNF
TGCAGTGCAGCCGGGACCAGCGGTGGAGCTTACGAGCAGAACTTC
>NA|13|TRBV29-1|NA|TRBJ1-2
CSVVKGGCYGYTF
TGCAGCGTTGTGAAGGGAGGATGCTATGGTTACACCTTC
>NA|12|TRBV20-1|NA|TRBJ2-7
CSARDRAYKQYF
TGCAGTGCTAGAGACAGGGCCTACAAGCAGTACTTC
>NA|15|TRBV6-2/TRBV6-3|NA|TRBJ1-5
CASSYSFASKQPQHF
TGTGCCAGCAGTTACTCGTTCGCAAGCAAACAGCCTCAGCATTTT
>NA|13|TRBV5-1|few|TRBJ1-5
CASSLNVNQPQHF
TGCGCCAGCAGCTTGAATGTTAATCAGCCCCAGCATTTT
>TRBD2|17|TRBV12-5|many|TRBJ2-1
CASGPGLAGGLRNQQFF
TGTGCTAGTGGTCCCGGACTAGCGGGGGGACTCAGAAATCAGCAGTTCTTC
>NA|13|TRBV12-3/TRBV12-4|many|TRBJ1-1
CASSLVINTEAFF
TGTGCCAGCAGTTTGGTGATCAACACTGAAGCTTTCTTT
>NA|11|TRBV20-1|few|TRBJ2-3
CSAGGGHTQYF
TGCAGTGCTGGAGGTGGACATACCCAGTATTTT
>NA|13|TRBV11-2|NA|TRBJ2-4
CASSLGQGRAQYF
TGTGCCAGCAGCTTAGGCCAGGGACGAGCTCAGTACTTC
>NA|11|TRBV5-6|many|TRBJ2-5
CASSSKETQYF
TGTGCCAGCAGCTCCAAAGAGACCCAGTACTTC
>NA|13|TRBV20-1|NA|TRBJ2-1
CSARGGEISEHFF
TGCAGTGCGCGAGGGGGGGAGATCAGTGAGCATTTCTTC
>TRBD1|14|TRBV12-3/TRBV12-4|NA|TRBJ2-7
CVSTRGQASYDQYF
TGTGTCAGCACCCGGGGACAGGCTTCCTACGACCAGTACTTC
>TRBD1|14|TRBV5-1|NA|TRBJ2-4
CSSSSDRSKNIQYF
TGCTCCAGCAGCTCGGACAGGTCCAAAAACATTCAGTACTTC
>TRBD1|13|TRBV29-1|NA|TRBJ1-1
CSAATGANTEAFF
TGCAGCGCCGCGACAGGGGCGAACACTGAAGCTTTCTTT
>NA|14|TRBV29-1|once|TRBJ1-1
CSVERTGWNAEAFF
TGTAGCGTGGAAAGAACAGGGTGGAACGCTGAAGCTTTCTTT
>TRBD1|18|TRBV11-2|medium-sized|TRBJ2-3
CASSPRHLQGVSTDTQYF
TGTGCCAGCAGCCCGCGCCACCTACAGGGGGTGAGCACAGATACGCAGTATTTT
>TRBD1|13|TRBV20-1|many|TRBJ1-2
CSARHTGEPGYTF
TGCAGTGCTAGACACACAGGGGAGCCTGGCTACACCTTC
>NA|13|TRBV5-1|NA|TRBJ2-1
CASSLDSYNEQFF
TGCGCCAGCAGCTTGGACTCATACAATGAGCAGTTCTTC
>TRBD1|13|TRBV11-3|NA|TRBJ2-7
CANSHTGDYEQYF
TGTGCCAACAGCCATACAGGGGACTACGAGCAGTACTTC
>NA|16|TRBV6-2/TRBV6-3|few|TRBJ2-1
CASSSAGGRTYNEQFF
TGTGCCAGCAGTTCGGCCGGTGGCAGGACCTACAATGAGCAGTTCTTC
>NA|12|TRBV7-9|few|TRBJ2-3
CASSLAWDTQYF
TGTGCCAGCAGCTTAGCGTGGGATACGCAGTATTTT
>NA|15|TRBV6-6|NA|TRBJ2-3
CASSHGTMGDQPQYF
TGCGCCAGCAGTCACGGGACGATGGGCGATCAGCCCCAGTATTTT
>NA|13|TRBV6-1|many|TRBJ2-1
CASSETRGNEQFF
TGTGCCAGCAGTGAGACTAGGGGCAATGAGCAGTTCTTC
>TRBD2|14|TRBV6-6|once|TRBJ2-3
CASSYSGSTETQYF
TGCGCCAGCAGTTACAGCGGGAGCACAGAAACGCAGTATTTT
>NA|17|TRBV6-1|NA|TRBJ2-5
CASSEAEAARNQETQYF
TGTGCCAGCAGTGAAGCCGAGGCTGCCCGGAACCAAGAGACCCAGTACTTC
>NA|14|TRBV4-2|NA|TRBJ2-2
CASRYTGNTVELFF
TGTGCGAGCAGATACACTGGGAACACCGTGGAGCTGTTTTTT
>NA|13|TRBV11-1|NA|TRBJ2-6
CASSLAGANVLTF
TGTGCCAGCAGCTTAGCTGGGGCCAACGTCCTGACTTTC
>NA|15|TRBV11-3|NA|TRBJ2-1
CASSLGTGINNEQFF
TGTGCCAGCAGCTTAGGGACGGGAATAAACAATGAGCAGTTCTTC
>NA|15|TRBV6-1|many|TRBJ1-1
CASSENLAMNTEAFF
TGTGCCAGCAGTGAAAACCTCGCGATGAACACTGAAGCTTTCTTT
>TRBD1|14|TRBV20-1|NA|TRBJ1-1
CNASGQGVITEAFF
TGCAATGCTAGTGGACAGGGCGTGATCACTGAAGCTTTCTTT
>NA|15|TRBV6-5|NA|TRBJ1-2
CASSYSQGTNYGCTF
TGTGCCAGCAGTTACTCGCAGGGGACTAACTATGGCTGCACCTTC
>NA|10|TRBV6-2/TRBV6-3|many|TRBJ2-5
CASSQETQYF
TGTGCCAGCAGTCAAGAGACCCAGTACTTC